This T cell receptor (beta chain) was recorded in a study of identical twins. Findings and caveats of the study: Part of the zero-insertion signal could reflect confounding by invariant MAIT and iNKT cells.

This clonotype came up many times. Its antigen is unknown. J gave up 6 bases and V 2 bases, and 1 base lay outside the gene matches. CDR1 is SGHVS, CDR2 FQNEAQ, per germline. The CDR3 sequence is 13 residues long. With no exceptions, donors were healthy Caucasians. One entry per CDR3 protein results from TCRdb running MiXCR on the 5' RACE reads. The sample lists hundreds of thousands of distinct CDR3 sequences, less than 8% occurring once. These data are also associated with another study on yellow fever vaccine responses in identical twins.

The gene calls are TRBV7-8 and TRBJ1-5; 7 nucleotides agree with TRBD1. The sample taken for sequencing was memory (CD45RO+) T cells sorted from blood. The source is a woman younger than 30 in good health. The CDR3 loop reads CASSLRQGQPQHF. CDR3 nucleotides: TGTGCCAGCAGCTTAAGACAGGGTCAGCCCCAGCATTTT.